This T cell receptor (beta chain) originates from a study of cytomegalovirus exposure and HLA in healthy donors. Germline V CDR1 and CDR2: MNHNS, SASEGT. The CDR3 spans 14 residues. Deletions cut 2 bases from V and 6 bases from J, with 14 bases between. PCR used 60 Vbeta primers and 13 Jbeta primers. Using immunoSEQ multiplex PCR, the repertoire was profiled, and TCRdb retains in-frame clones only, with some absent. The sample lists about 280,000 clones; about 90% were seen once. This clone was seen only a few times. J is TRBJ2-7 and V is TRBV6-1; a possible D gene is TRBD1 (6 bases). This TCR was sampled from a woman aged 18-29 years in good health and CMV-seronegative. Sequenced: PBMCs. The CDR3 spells CASSERRVGGEQYF. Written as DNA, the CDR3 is TGTGCCAGCAGTGAACGGCGGGTAGGGGGCGAGCAGTACTTC.